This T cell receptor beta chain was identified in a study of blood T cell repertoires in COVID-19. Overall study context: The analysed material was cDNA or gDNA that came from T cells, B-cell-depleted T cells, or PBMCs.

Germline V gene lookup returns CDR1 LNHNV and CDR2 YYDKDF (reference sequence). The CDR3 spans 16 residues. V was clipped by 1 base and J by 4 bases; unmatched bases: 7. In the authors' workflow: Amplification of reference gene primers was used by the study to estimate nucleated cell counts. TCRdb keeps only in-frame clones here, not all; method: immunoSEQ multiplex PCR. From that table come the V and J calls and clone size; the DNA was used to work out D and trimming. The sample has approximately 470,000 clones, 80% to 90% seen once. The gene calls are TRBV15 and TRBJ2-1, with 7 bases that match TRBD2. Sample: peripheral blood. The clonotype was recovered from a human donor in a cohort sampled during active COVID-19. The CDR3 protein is CATSRASSGRYNEQFF. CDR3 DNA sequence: TGTGCCACCAGCAGAGCCTCTAGCGGACGATACAATGAGCAGTTCTTC.